This T cell receptor beta chain is drawn from a study of response to subunit inactivated influenza vaccine. TCRdb ran MiXCR on the RT-PCR reads and lists one entry per CDR3 protein. This sample yields 550,000 to 600,000 distinct CDR3 sequences, of which around 11% are seen a single time; around 9.6% belongs to the top ten. Germline CDR1 reads MNHEY; CDR2 reads SMNVEV (reference sequence). This CDR3 is built from 15 residues. V was trimmed by 6 bases and J by 3 bases, leaving 16 bases between them. The source is a man aged 50 or older who received an inactivated influenza vaccine. The sequencing used PBMCs from blood, collected on the day of vaccination. This chain connects TRBV27 to TRBJ2-3, with D perhaps given as TRBD1 or TRBD2 (6 bases each). The CDR3 DNA reads TGTGCCAGCAGGCCATTTGGGGGGCAAACAGATACGCAGTATTTT. Its protein is CASRPFGGQTDTQYF.